These 18 T cell receptor beta chains originate from one sample sequenced in a study of PD-L1 blockade in urothelial cancer. Clones were read by immunoSEQ multiplex PCR, and TCRdb kept only the in-frame ones, dropping some. This table has 45,000 to 60,000 clones, approximately 78% appearing once. Regarding time point: pretreatment peripheral blood. Here the sequenced sample was PBMCs, taken around atezolizumab (anti-PD-L1) treatment. These receptors all come from a man aged 50 to 59 with urothelial cancer.

This rearrangement joins TRBV6-5 to TRBJ1-3; the D is unclear. Germline V gene data show CDR1 as MNHEY and CDR2 as SVGAGI. V was shortened by 2 bases and J by 0 bases, with 11 bases between the two germline ends. This CDR3 has 16 amino acids. The CDR3 sequence is CASSYNPVVSGNTIYF. In nucleotides, the CDR3 is TGTGCCAGCAGTTACAACCCCGTAGTCTCTGGAAACACCATATATTTT.

The V and J genes are TRBV6-1 and TRBJ1-5; a weak D match, TRBD1 (5 bases). The V gene lost 4 bases and the J gene lost 7 bases, with 8 bases spanning the gap. Germline CDR1 MNHNS, CDR2 SASEGT. The CDR3 sequence is 12 residues long. For the CDR3, the DNA is TGTGCCAGCAGTGTCGGGGGGCAGCCCCAGCATTTT. Its translation is CASSVGGQPQHF.

The chain uses TRBV11-2 and TRBJ2-3; 9 bases align to TRBD1. This CDR3 region has 16 residues. Germline V lookup: CDR1 SGHAT, CDR2 FQNNGV. J was trimmed by 4 bases and V by 7 bases; bases with no gene match: 12. The CDR3 sequence: CASTIPRDRAADTQYF. The CDR3 nucleotides are TGTGCCAGCACCATTCCCAGGGACAGGGCAGCAGATACGCAGTATTTT.

V and J are TRBV7-9 and TRBJ2-5; D possibly corresponds to TRBD1 (6 bases). The germline gives CDR1 SEHNR, CDR2 FQNEAQ (reference sequence). Trimming took 5 bases from V and 4 from J, leaving 14 bases between them. The CDR3 loop spans 14 amino acids. Here the CDR3 DNA reads TGTGCCAGCAGCCTGGGACAACTGGGAGAGACCCAGTACTTC. It codes for CASSLGQLGETQYF.

V usage is TRBV5-5 and J usage is TRBJ1-1; tentatively, D is TRBD1 (6 bases). Germline V gene data show CDR1 as SGHKS and CDR2 as YYEKEE (reference sequence). There are 13 residues in the CDR3. The V and J ends lost 6 bases and 7 bases respectively, with 16 bases between them. Written as DNA, the CDR3 is TGTGCCAGCACCAGCACAGGGAGGGGTGAAGCTTTCTTT. It encodes CASTSTGRGEAFF.

V usage is TRBV11-2 and J usage is TRBJ1-2; D is ambiguous. CDR3 size: 13 residues. Trimming cost V 5 bases and J 5 bases, with 12 bases left between them. The germline CDR1 and CDR2 sequences are SGHAT and FQNNGV. CDR3 sequence (DNA): TGTGCCAGCAGCCGGAGGCGAGAGTATGGCTACACCTTC. Its translation: CASSRRREYGYTF.

V usage is TRBV30 and J usage is TRBJ2-7; 7 bases fit TRBD1. This CDR3 has 13 residues. Trimming cost V 3 bases and J 3 bases; bases outside gene matches: 5. Germline values: CDR1 GTSNPN, CDR2 SVGIG (reference sequence). Here the CDR3 reads CAWRPGQNYEQYF. The CDR3 DNA reads as TGTGCCTGGAGACCGGGACAGAACTACGAGCAGTACTTC.

This chain connects TRBV6-5 to TRBJ2-3; 10 nucleotides match TRBD2. The CDR3 extends over 16 amino acids. V trimming: 4 bases; J trimming: 11 bases; junction bases outside the gene matches: 15. CDR1 and CDR2 from the germline V gene are MNHEY and SVGAGI. CDR3 in DNA: TGTGCCAGCAGTTCCCCTAGCGGGGGCCCCCCAAGGCGGCAGTATTTT. As protein: CASSSPSGGPPRRQYF.

The chain links TRBV7-9 to TRBJ1-3, with 7 bases that match TRBD1. The V gene's germline CDR1 is SEHNR and CDR2 FQNEAQ (reference sequence). Germline trimming cut 2 bases from V and 2 bases from J; bases unmatched to any gene: 9. The CDR3 contains 17 residues. CDR3 residues: CASSLRGTALAGNTIYF. For the CDR3, the DNA is TGTGCCAGCAGCTTAAGGGGGACAGCCCTGGCTGGAAACACCATATATTTT.

The chain couples TRBV6-5 to TRBJ1-2; TRBD1 might be the D (6 bases). Germline V gene lookup returns CDR1 MNHEY and CDR2 SVGAGI. The V and J ends lost 6 bases and 2 bases respectively, with 10 bases between them. The CDR3 has 13 residues. CDR3 sequence reads: CASRRGQNYGYTF. The CDR3 nucleotides read TGTGCCAGCAGGAGAGGACAGAACTATGGCTACACCTTC.

The V and J genes are TRBV6-5 and TRBJ2-3; the match to TRBD1 covers 7 bases. Germline CDR1 MNHEY, CDR2 SVGAGI. The trim removed 6 bases at V and 1 base at J, leaving 7 bases unmatched. CDR3 length: 15 amino acids. Here the CDR3 reads CASRLQGSGTDTQYF. CDR3 DNA sequence: TGTGCCAGCAGGCTACAGGGGAGTGGCACAGATACGCAGTATTTT.

This clone was observed once. The V call is TRBV2, the J call TRBJ2-3, with D perhaps matching TRBD2 (5 bases). CDR3 size: 16 residues. Per germline, CDR1 SNHLY and CDR2 FYNNEI. The V gene lost 5 bases and the J gene lost 2 bases, with 17 bases spanning the gap. CDR3 in DNA: TGTGCCAGCAGTCGAAGATCGGGGTCCAACACAGATACGCAGTATTTT. This codes for CASSRRSGSNTDTQYF.

The rearrangement joins TRBV19 to TRBJ2-3, with a tentative D call TRBD2 (6 bases). Germline CDR1 is LNHDA and CDR2 is SQIVND (reference sequence). V lost 6 bases and J lost 7, with 11 bases in between. CDR3 length: 12 residues. The CDR3 coding sequence is TGTGCCAGTAGCGGGGAGGCATATACGCAGTATTTT. As protein: CASSGEAYTQYF.

The genes are TRBV19 and TRBJ2-1, with TRBD2 matching 11 bases. From germline, CDR1 is LNHDA and CDR2 SQIVND (reference sequence). The CDR3 has 15 residues. V lost 3 bases, J lost 6 bases, and 4 bases stayed unmatched. In DNA, the CDR3 is TGTGCCAGTAGTATCCGACTAGCGGGATCCAATGAGCAGTTCTTC. Its protein is CASSIRLAGSNEQFF.

The chain uses TRBV28 and TRBJ2-1, with 8 bases that match TRBD1. CDR1 is MDHEN, CDR2 SYDVKM, per germline. The CDR3 sequence is 12 residues long. V gave up 7 bases and J gave up 6 bases; unmatched junction bases: 2. This CDR3 reads CASTTGGNEQFF. In DNA, the CDR3 is TGTGCCAGCACCACAGGGGGCAATGAGCAGTTCTTC.

On this clone: Different DNA sequences within this sample yield the same CDR3. This chain connects TRBV11-2 to TRBJ2-7; TRBD2 matches at 7 bases. J was trimmed by 2 bases and V by 1 base; bases with no gene match: 2. CDR1 and CDR2 (germline): SGHAT, FQNNGV. This CDR3 contains 14 residues. This CDR3 reads CASSLAGGPYEQYF. The CDR3 DNA reads as TGTGCCAGCAGCTTAGCGGGAGGCCCCTACGAGCAGTACTTC.

The chain uses TRBV5-6 and TRBJ1-2, with 11 bases that match TRBD1. Unmatched junction bases numbered 6, after V lost 0 bases and J lost 5 bases. The CDR3 runs to 16 residues. Germline values: CDR1 SGHDT, CDR2 YYEEEE. The CDR3 region is CASSLERTGGFYGYTF. Here the CDR3 DNA reads TGTGCCAGCAGCTTGGAAAGGACAGGGGGCTTTTATGGCTACACCTTC.

CDR3 amino acids: CASGPLAGAGYEQYF. The CDR3 coding sequence is TGTGCCAGCGGACCACTAGCGGGAGCTGGGTACGAGCAGTACTTC. V and J are TRBV2 and TRBJ2-7, with 11 positions matching TRBD2. The germline V gene has CDR1 SNHLY and CDR2 FYNNEI. V dropped 8 bases and J dropped 4; count of bases not matched to a gene: 10. The CDR3 contains 15 residues.